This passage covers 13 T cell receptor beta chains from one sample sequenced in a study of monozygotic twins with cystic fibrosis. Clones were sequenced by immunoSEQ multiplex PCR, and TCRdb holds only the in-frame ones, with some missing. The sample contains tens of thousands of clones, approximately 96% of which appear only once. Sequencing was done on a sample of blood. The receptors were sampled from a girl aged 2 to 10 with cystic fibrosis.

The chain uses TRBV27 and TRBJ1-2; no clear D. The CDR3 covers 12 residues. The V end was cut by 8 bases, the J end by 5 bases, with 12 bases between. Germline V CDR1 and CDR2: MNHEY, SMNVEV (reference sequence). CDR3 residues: CASRTPDYGYTF. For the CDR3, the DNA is TGTGCCAGCCGAACTCCGGATTATGGCTACACCTTC.

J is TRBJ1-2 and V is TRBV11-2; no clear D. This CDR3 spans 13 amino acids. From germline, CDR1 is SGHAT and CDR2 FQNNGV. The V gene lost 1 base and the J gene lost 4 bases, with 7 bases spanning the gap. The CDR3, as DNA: TGTGCCAGCAGCTTAGGGGTTCCCTATGGCTACACCTTC. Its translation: CASSLGVPYGYTF.

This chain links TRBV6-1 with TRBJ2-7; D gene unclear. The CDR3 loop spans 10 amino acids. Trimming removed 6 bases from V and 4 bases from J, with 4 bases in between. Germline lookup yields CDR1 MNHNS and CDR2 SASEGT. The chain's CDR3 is CASRKYEQYF. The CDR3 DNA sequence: TGTGCCAGCAGAAAGTACGAGCAGTACTTC.

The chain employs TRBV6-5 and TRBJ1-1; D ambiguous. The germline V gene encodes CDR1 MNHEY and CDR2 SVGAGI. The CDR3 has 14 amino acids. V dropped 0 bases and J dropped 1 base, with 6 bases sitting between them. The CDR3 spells CASSYSGGNTEAFF. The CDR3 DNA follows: TGTGCCAGCAGTTACTCCGGAGGGAACACTGAAGCTTTCTTT.

DNA for the CDR3: TGTGCCAGCAACCCAGTAGCTCCACCTAATCAGCCCCAGCATTTT. The encoded protein is CASNPVAPPNQPQHF. The J gene is TRBJ1-5, the V gene TRBV6-5, with D unresolved. This CDR3 has 15 residues. V was shortened by 7 bases and J by 4 bases, with 17 bases between the two germline ends. Germline CDR1 and CDR2: MNHEY and SVGAGI.

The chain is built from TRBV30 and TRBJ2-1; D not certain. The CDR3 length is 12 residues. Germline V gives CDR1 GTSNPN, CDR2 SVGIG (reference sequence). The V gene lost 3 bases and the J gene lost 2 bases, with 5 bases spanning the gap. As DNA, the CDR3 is TGTGCCTGGAGGAAAGCCTACAATGAGCAGTTCTTC. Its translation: CAWRKAYNEQFF. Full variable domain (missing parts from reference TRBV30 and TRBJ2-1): SQTIHQWPATLVQPVGSPLSLECTVEGTSNPNLYWYRQAAGRGLQLLFYSVGIGQISSEVPQNLSASRPQDRQFILSSKKLLLSDSGFYLCAWRKAYNEQFFGPGTRLTVL.

The CDR3 spells CASSPPGTSGQYF. The CDR3 DNA reads as TGTGCCAGCAGCCCCCCTGGGACTAGCGGACAGTACTTC. The J gene is TRBJ2-7, the V gene TRBV7-9; 11 bases map to TRBD2. Germline CDR1 is SEHNR and CDR2 is FQNEAQ (reference sequence). This CDR3 is 13 amino acids long. V trimming: 5 bases; J trimming: 10 bases; junction bases outside the gene matches: 7.

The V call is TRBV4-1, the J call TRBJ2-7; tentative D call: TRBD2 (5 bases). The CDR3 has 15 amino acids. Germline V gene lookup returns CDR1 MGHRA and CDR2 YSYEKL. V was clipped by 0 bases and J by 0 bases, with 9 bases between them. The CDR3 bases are TGCGCCAGCAGCCAAGAACCCGGGGACTCCTACGAGCAGTACTTC. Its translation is CASSQEPGDSYEQYF.

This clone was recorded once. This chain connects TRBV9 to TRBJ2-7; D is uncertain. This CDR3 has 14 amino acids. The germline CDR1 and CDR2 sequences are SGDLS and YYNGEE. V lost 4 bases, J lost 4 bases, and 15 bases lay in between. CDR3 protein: CASSPRPDVYEQYF. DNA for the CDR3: TGTGCCAGCAGCCCCCGGCCGGATGTTTACGAGCAGTACTTC. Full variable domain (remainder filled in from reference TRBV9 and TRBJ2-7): DSGVTQTPKHLITATGQRVTLRCSPRSGDLSVYWYQQSLDQGLQFLIQYYNGEERAKGNILERFSAQQFPDLHSELNLSSLELGDSALYFCASSPRPDVYEQYFGPGTRLTVT.

CDR3 sequence: CSAGPSGRGDTQYF. The DNA for the CDR3 is TGCAGCGCCGGCCCTAGCGGGAGAGGTGATACGCAGTATTTT. This chain connects TRBV29-1 to TRBJ2-3, with 10 positions matching TRBD2. Looked up from germline, CDR1 is SQVTM and CDR2 is ANQGSEA. The length of the CDR3 is 14 residues. With 7 bases clipped from V and 6 bases from J, the junction kept 10 bases outside the gene matches.

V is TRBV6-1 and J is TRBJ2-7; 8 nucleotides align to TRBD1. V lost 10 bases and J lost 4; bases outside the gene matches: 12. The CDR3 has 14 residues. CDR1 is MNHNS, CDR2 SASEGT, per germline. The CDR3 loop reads CATKPGTGPYEQYF. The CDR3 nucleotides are TGTGCCACCAAACCCGGGACAGGCCCTTACGAGCAGTACTTC.

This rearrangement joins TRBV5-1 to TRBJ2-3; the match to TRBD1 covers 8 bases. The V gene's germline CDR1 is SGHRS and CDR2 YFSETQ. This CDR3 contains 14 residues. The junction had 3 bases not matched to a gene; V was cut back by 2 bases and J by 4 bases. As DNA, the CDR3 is TGCGCCAGCAGCTTAGCAGGGGGCGCAGATACGCAGTATTTT. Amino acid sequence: CASSLAGGADTQYF.

The CDR3 here is CASSQDWASGNTIYF. The CDR3 DNA is TGCGCCAGCAGCCAAGATTGGGCGTCTGGAAACACCATATATTTT. The chain employs TRBV4-3 and TRBJ1-3; D ambiguous. This CDR3 contains 15 residues. Germline V gene lookup returns CDR1 LGHNA and CDR2 YSLEER. V was pared by 0 bases and J by 1 base, with 7 bases between.